These 27 T cell receptor beta chains were all obtained from the same sample, sequenced in a study of human T cells and chemical hapten exposure. TCRdb passed the RACE reads through MiXCR, listing each CDR3 protein once. The sample includes approximately 100,000 distinct CDR3 sequences, more than 10% seen only once; the top ten take 1.6%. As for time point: pre-sensitization, week 0. Treatment here: therapeutic diphenylcyclopropenone sensitization with weekly scalp DPC. The starting material was whole blood, obtained in connection with sensitization to the hapten diphenylcyclopropenone (DPC). The source of these receptors is a woman aged 50 to 60 with alopecia areata. Some clones in this sample may be carry-over from other donors' samples.

The J gene is TRBJ2-7, the V gene TRBV5-1; no clear D gene. The length of the CDR3 is 14 residues. CDR1 and CDR2 from the germline V gene are SGHRS and YFSETQ. V gave up 2 bases and J gave up 3 bases, with 12 bases separating them. For the CDR3, the DNA is TGCGCCAGCAGCTTTTCCCCCCCCCTCTACGAGCAGTACTTC. This encodes CASSFSPPLYEQYF.

The chain is built from TRBV6-5 and TRBJ2-3; 9 bases agree with TRBD2. CDR3 length equals 15 residues. Looked up from germline, CDR1 is MNHEY and CDR2 is SVGAGI. The V and J ends lost 4 bases and 4 bases, in that order; junction bases with no gene match: 6. DNA for the CDR3: TGTGCCAGCAGTTGGCGGCGGGGGGGCCCAGATACGCAGTATTTT. This gives the protein CASSWRRGGPDTQYF.

This clonotype occurred a few times. CDR3 sequence: CATSDYTASGANVLTF. In DNA, the CDR3 is TGTGCCACCAGTGATTATACGGCCTCTGGGGCCAACGTCCTGACTTTC. This sequence joins TRBV24-1 and TRBJ2-6; D is unresolved. Trimming removed 2 bases at V and 0 bases at J, with 7 bases between. The CDR3 is made up of 16 amino acids. CDR1 and CDR2 from the germline V gene are KGHDR and SFDVKD.

This clonotype was found many times. The rearrangement joins TRBV2 to TRBJ2-1; 9 bases are shared with TRBD2. CDR1 is SNHLY, CDR2 FYNNEI, per germline. Losses at the gene ends were 3 bases for V and 4 bases for J; bases not matched to a gene: 4. The CDR3 runs 15 residues. The CDR3 loop is CASSDGLARYNEQFF. CDR3 bases: TGTGCCAGCAGTGATGGACTAGCGCGGTACAATGAGCAGTTCTTC.

V gene TRBV7-8 combines with J gene TRBJ2-1; D possibly matches TRBD1 or TRBD2 (5 bases each). V was shortened by 4 bases and J by 0 bases, with 16 bases between the two germline ends. The CDR3 loop spans 17 amino acids. Germline CDR1 SGHVS, CDR2 FQNEAQ. CDR3 region: CASSSTPGLSSYNEQFF. The DNA of the CDR3 is TGTGCCAGCAGCTCAACTCCGGGGCTTAGCTCCTACAATGAGCAGTTCTTC.

This chain joins TRBV5-1 and TRBJ2-3; D is undetermined. V gave up 2 bases and J gave up 0 bases, with 10 bases separating them. Germline V gene sequence: CDR1 SGHRS, CDR2 YFSETQ. The CDR3 has 15 amino acids. The DNA of the CDR3 is TGCGCCAGCAGCTTTGGCATGGGAAGCACAGATACGCAGTATTTT. This encodes CASSFGMGSTDTQYF. Looking up the rest from reference TRBV5-1 and TRBJ2-3 gives the full variable domain: KAGVTQTPRYLIKTRGQQVTLSCSPISGHRSVSWYQQTPGQGLQFLFEYFSETQRNKGNFPGRFSGRQFSNSRSEMNVSTLELGDSALYLCASSFGMGSTDTQYFGPGTRLTVL.

This clonotype has at least ten counts. This rearrangement joins TRBV7-6 to TRBJ2-1; the D is unclear. This CDR3 spans 14 amino acids. Trimming removed 4 bases from V and 0 bases from J, with 7 bases in between. Germline V gene sequence: CDR1 SGHVS, CDR2 FNYEAQ. The CDR3 reads CASSSGHSYNEQFF. In nucleotides, the CDR3 is TGTGCCAGCAGCTCCGGTCACTCCTACAATGAGCAGTTCTTC.

The chain employs TRBV28 and TRBJ1-1; 7 bases align to TRBD1. The V gene's germline CDR1 is MDHEN and CDR2 SYDVKM. The CDR3 is 15 residues long. After removal of 5 bases from V and 3 bases from J, the junction contained 9 bases not matched to a gene. This CDR3 reads CASSGDRAPYTEAFF. CDR3 coding DNA: TGTGCCAGCAGTGGCGACAGGGCACCATACACTGAAGCTTTCTTT.

This clonotype came up a few times. The chain uses TRBV3-1 and TRBJ1-1, with TRBD1 identical over 7 bases. V dropped 1 base and J dropped 4; count of bases not matched to a gene: 6. CDR3 length: 15 amino acids. Germline loops: CDR1 LGHDT, CDR2 YNNKEL (reference sequence). DNA for the CDR3: TGTGCCAGCAGCCAAGGGACAGGTGTGATCACTGAAGCTTTCTTT. The encoded protein is CASSQGTGVITEAFF.

In its sample, this clonotype was seen a few times. The chain recombines TRBV28 with TRBJ2-7; a weak D match, TRBD2 (6 bases). Trimming cost V 4 bases and J 3 bases, with 13 bases left between them. The CDR3 loop spans 14 amino acids. Germline CDR1 reads MDHEN; CDR2 reads SYDVKM. This chain's CDR3 is CASSSGTPIYEQYF. The CDR3 region has the DNA TGTGCCAGCAGTTCAGGGACTCCGATCTACGAGCAGTACTTC.

The chain employs TRBV7-9 and TRBJ2-2; D gene ambiguous. Germline CDR1 and CDR2: SEHNR and FQNEAQ (reference sequence). The CDR3 loop spans 14 amino acids. Trimming pared 5 bases from V and 1 base from J, leaving 8 bases between. The CDR3 bases are TGTGCCAGCAGCCGTCAGGAGAACACCGGGGAGCTGTTTTTT. Translated, it gives CASSRQENTGELFF.

J is TRBJ1-2 and V is TRBV18; D is undetermined. The germline gives CDR1 KGHSH, CDR2 LQKENI. V gave up 6 bases and J gave up 6 bases, with 17 bases separating them. There are 14 residues in the CDR3. CDR3 DNA sequence: TGTGCCAGCTCCCCAATCGGGAGTGGGAATGGCTACACCTTC. Encoded protein: CASSPIGSGNGYTF.

This clonotype was counted only a few times. The V and J genes are TRBV18 and TRBJ2-5; TRBD1 or TRBD2 may be the D gene (6 bases each). V lost 1 base and J 4 bases, leaving 10 bases between the germline ends. Per germline, CDR1 KGHSH and CDR2 LQKENI. This CDR3 has 14 amino acids. The CDR3 loop is CASSPQRGRETQYF. In nucleotides, the CDR3 is TGTGCCAGCTCACCACAACGGGGGCGAGAGACCCAGTACTTC.

This chain links TRBV12-3 or TRBV12-4 with TRBJ2-3; D is ambiguous. Between the trimmed V and J ends, which lost 6 bases and 1 base, there was a span of 14 bases. The CDR3 is made up of 15 amino acids. The CDR3 DNA reads as TGTGCCAGCAGCCGAGAGTCCTCTGGCACAGATACGCAGTATTTT. Protein: CASSRESSGTDTQYF.

This clonotype came up a few times. The rearrangement uses TRBV9 and TRBJ2-2, with D uncertain. V lost 1 base and J lost 3, with 7 bases in between. The CDR3 is 14 residues long. CDR1 is SGDLS, CDR2 YYNGEE, per germline. DNA of the CDR3: TGTGCCAGCAGCGTATCGATAGACACCGGGGAGCTGTTTTTT. As protein: CASSVSIDTGELFF.

This clonotype has just a few counts. The chain employs TRBV28 and TRBJ2-7, with D unclear. The CDR3 length is 11 residues. Trimming pared 5 bases from V and 5 bases from J, leaving 7 bases between. Germline loops: CDR1 MDHEN, CDR2 SYDVKM. For the CDR3, the DNA is TGTGCCAGCAGTGGCAGCCACGAGCAGTACTTC. This translates into CASSGSHEQYF.

This clonotype appeared a few times. The chain couples TRBV14 to TRBJ2-5, with D uncertain. Germline CDR1 is SGHDN and CDR2 is FVKESK. The CDR3 totals 13 residues. V lost 2 bases and J 5 bases, leaving 9 bases between the germline ends. The CDR3 DNA sequence: TGTGCCAGCAGCCAAAACCGGTGGGAGACCCAGTACTTC. Translating it yields CASSQNRWETQYF.

This clonotype was recorded a few times. The V and J genes are TRBV29-1 and TRBJ1-1, with 7 bases matching TRBD1. CDR1 and CDR2 (germline): SQVTM, ANQGSEA. The CDR3 has 15 amino acids. V shed 6 bases, J shed 2 bases, and the junction held 12 bases outside the gene matches. The chain's CDR3 is CSVAPAGTVNTEAFF. The DNA for the CDR3 is TGCAGCGTCGCGCCGGCCGGGACAGTTAACACTGAAGCTTTCTTT.

This chain joins TRBV20-1 and TRBJ2-5; TRBD2 aligns across 10 bases. V was clipped by 5 bases and J by 7 bases; unmatched bases: 7. CDR3 size: 13 residues. CDR1 and CDR2 from the germline V gene are DFQATT and SNEGSKA (reference sequence). The CDR3 DNA is TGCAGTGCTCCTTGGACTAGCGGTTCGACCCAGTACTTC. Translated, it gives CSAPWTSGSTQYF.

This clonotype was found a few times. J is TRBJ2-5 and V is TRBV12-3 or TRBV12-4, with TRBD2 matching 9 bases. CDR3 size: 14 residues. V trimming: 2 bases; J trimming: 11 bases; junction bases outside the gene matches: 9. The CDR3: CASSLPSGRNKQYF. For the CDR3, the DNA is TGTGCCAGCAGTTTACCCAGCGGGAGGAATAAACAGTACTTC.

The chain couples TRBV11-1 to TRBJ2-7; 7 positions agree with TRBD2. V was clipped by 3 bases and J by 4 bases; unmatched bases: 0. Germline loops: CDR1 SGHAT, CDR2 FQDESV (reference sequence). This CDR3 spans 12 amino acids. CDR3 region: CASSFSGYEQYF. CDR3 in DNA: TGTGCCAGCAGCTTTAGCGGGTACGAGCAGTACTTC.

This sequence joins TRBV15 and TRBJ1-1, with a possible D match to TRBD1 (5 bases). Germline values: CDR1 LNHNV, CDR2 YYDKDF (reference sequence). The V gene lost 2 bases and the J gene lost 3 bases, with 10 bases spanning the gap. The CDR3 covers 14 residues. The CDR3 bases are TGTGCCACCAGCAGACAGGGATGGGACACTGAAGCTTTCTTT. Translating gives CATSRQGWDTEAFF.

This clonotype was seen more than once but under ten times. The genes are TRBV10-3 and TRBJ2-6; 9 nucleotides agree with TRBD1. CDR3 length: 16 residues. Per germline, CDR1 ENHRY and CDR2 SYGVKD. V lost 6 bases and J lost 7; bases outside the gene matches: 10. CDR3: CAIRPSDRGGANVLTF. The CDR3 nucleotides are TGTGCCATCAGGCCATCGGACAGGGGTGGAGCCAACGTCCTGACTTTC.

This clonotype was counted only a few times. V is TRBV3-1 and J is TRBJ2-3; TRBD2 matches 8 bases. Looked up from germline, CDR1 is LGHDT and CDR2 is YNNKEL (reference sequence). J lost 5 bases, V lost 4 bases, and 8 bases had no gene match. This CDR3 has 15 amino acids. CDR3 residues: CASSPRSGSGDTQYF. CDR3 nucleotide sequence: TGTGCCAGCAGCCCCCGCAGCGGGAGCGGAGATACGCAGTATTTT.

This clonotype was seen many times. This rearrangement joins TRBV7-2 to TRBJ2-7; D is unclear. CDR3 size: 14 residues. The germline V gene has CDR1 SGHTA and CDR2 FQGNSA. V lost 1 base and J 3 bases, leaving 10 bases between the germline ends. The CDR3 region has the DNA TGTGCCAGCAGCTTAGAGGTGACACGCTACGAGCAGTACTTC. This codes for CASSLEVTRYEQYF. The full variable domain, in which reference TRBV7-2 and TRBJ2-7 provide the parts outside the CDR3, is GAGVSQSPSNKVTEKGKDVELRCDPISGHTALYWYRQSLGQGLEFLIYFQGNSAPDKSGLPSDRFSAERTGGSVSTLTIQRTQQEDSAVYLCASSLEVTRYEQYFGPGTRLTVT.

This clonotype has more than one count but fewer than ten. CDR3 amino acids: CASSRGATYEQYF. CDR3 bases: TGTGCCAGTTCGCGGGGGGCCACCTACGAGCAGTACTTC. The gene calls are TRBV6-2 or TRBV6-3 and TRBJ2-7; 8 bases align to TRBD2. V lost 9 bases and J lost 2; bases outside the gene matches: 6. Germline V gene sequence: CDR1 MNHEY, CDR2 SVGEGT. The CDR3 has 13 amino acids.

The chain has TRBV29-1 and TRBJ2-1, with 7 bases matching TRBD2. The CDR3 runs 14 residues. The J segment lost 0 bases and the V segment lost 6 bases, leaving 5 bases of the junction unmatched. Germline CDR1 is SQVTM and CDR2 is ANQGSEA. In nucleotides, the CDR3 is TGCAGCGTGCGGGGCGGGAGCTCCTACAATGAGCAGTTCTTC. Translating it yields CSVRGGSSYNEQFF.